This passage covers 13 T cell receptor beta chains from one sample sequenced in a study of blood T cell repertoires in COVID-19. Only in-frame clones appear in the TCRdb table, and some are missing; sequencing was by immunoSEQ multiplex PCR. The sample gives a few hundred thousand clones, roughly four fifths of which show up once; approximately 5.4% is in the top ten. Source material: PBMCs or T cells enriched from blood (not recorded which). Every receptor here comes from a woman aged 45-65 years who had recovered from COVID-19.

CDR3 sequence reads: CASSQAGNSGANVLTF. The CDR3, as DNA: TGTGCCAGCAGCCAAGCAGGGAACTCTGGGGCCAACGTCCTGACTTTC. The genes are TRBV14 and TRBJ2-6; D is possibly TRBD1 (5 bases). The CDR3 sequence is 16 residues long. V lost 1 base, J lost 0 bases, and 7 bases lay in between. Germline V gives CDR1 SGHDN, CDR2 FVKESK.

This clone has only a few counts. A read error may account for a junction end that differs from germline. This rearrangement joins TRBV12-3 or TRBV12-4 to TRBJ1-2; 12 bases fit TRBD1. This CDR3 comprises 12 residues. This chain's CDR3 is CASSLGTGGSTF. CDR3 nucleotides: TGTGCCAGCAGTTTGGGGACAGGGGGCTCCACCTTC.

The chain employs TRBV5-6 and TRBJ1-4; 7 bases fit TRBD1. Germline V gene data show CDR1 as SGHDT and CDR2 as YYEEEE. The CDR3 is made up of 17 amino acids. V dropped 4 bases and J dropped 8; count of bases not matched to a gene: 17. The DNA for the CDR3 is TGTGCCAGCAGCCGTTGGTCGGGGACAGCTCTGGGGGAAAAACTGTTTTTT. It yields the protein CASSRWSGTALGEKLFF. Drawing the rest from reference TRBV5-6 and TRBJ1-4, the complete variable domain is DAGVTQSPTHLIKTRGQQVTLRCSPKSGHDTVSWYQQALGQGPQFIFQYYEEEERQRGNFPDRFSGHQFPNYSSELNVNALLLGDSALYLCASSRWSGTALGEKLFFGSGTQLSVL.

The gene calls are TRBV18 and TRBJ1-2; TRBD1 matches 7 bases. From germline, CDR1 is KGHSH and CDR2 LQKENI. Trimming took 4 bases from V and 8 from J; bases not matched to a gene: 19. The CDR3 is 17 amino acids. CDR3 sequence: CASSLTPSTTGPFGYTF. The CDR3 nucleotides are TGTGCCAGCTCACTCACGCCCTCAACGACAGGGCCGTTCGGCTACACCTTC.

V usage is TRBV5-1 and J usage is TRBJ2-3, with TRBD2 matching over 9 bases. The V segment lost 1 base and the J segment 4 bases; nucleotides outside the gene matches: 4. Germline values: CDR1 SGHRS, CDR2 YFSETQ. The CDR3 is 15 amino acids. As DNA, the CDR3 is TGCGCCAGCAGCTTGTTGGGCGGGGGGGCAGATACGCAGTATTTT. Translating gives CASSLLGGGADTQYF. Full variable domain (outside the CDR3, taken from reference TRBV5-1 and TRBJ2-3): KAGVTQTPRYLIKTRGQQVTLSCSPISGHRSVSWYQQTPGQGLQFLFEYFSETQRNKGNFPGRFSGRQFSNSRSEMNVSTLELGDSALYLCASSLLGGGADTQYFGPGTRLTVL.

This sequence joins TRBV3-1 (or the pseudogene TRBV3-2) and TRBJ1-1; 7 bases align to TRBD1. Germline CDR1 and CDR2: LGHDT and YNNKEL (reference sequence). V lost 4 bases to trimming and J lost 0 bases; unmatched junction nucleotides: 5. The CDR3 has 15 residues. The DNA for the CDR3 is TGTGCCAGCAGCCCTCTGGACAGGATGAACACTGAAGCTTTCTTT. Residues: CASSPLDRMNTEAFF.

The chain is built from TRBV6-2 or TRBV6-3 and TRBJ1-1; D gene uncertain. The CDR3 is made up of 14 amino acids. V dropped 0 bases and J dropped 7 bases, with 12 bases sitting between them. CDR1 and CDR2 (germline): MNHEY, SVGEGT. The CDR3 DNA sequence: TGTGCCAGCAGTTACTCGAGCGGTCAGATTGAAGCTTTCTTT. It specifies CASSYSSGQIEAFF.

V usage is TRBV29-1 and J usage is TRBJ2-7, with D tentatively TRBD2 (6 bases). Looked up from germline, CDR1 is SQVTM and CDR2 is ANQGSEA. Trimming removed 4 bases at V and 2 bases at J, with 18 bases between. The CDR3 length is 15 residues. CDR3 residues: CSVVAAGGKTYEQYF. The CDR3 DNA follows: TGCAGCGTTGTCGCAGCGGGCGGAAAGACCTACGAGCAGTACTTC.

The chain carries TRBV7-2 and TRBJ1-2; 7 bases match TRBD1. This CDR3 comprises 12 residues. J was trimmed by 5 bases and V by 3 bases; bases with no gene match: 0. Germline CDR1 and CDR2: SGHTA and FQGNSA. CDR3 protein: CASSLGQYGYTF. For the CDR3, the DNA is TGTGCCAGCAGCTTGGGACAGTATGGCTACACCTTC.

The rearrangement joins TRBV5-5 to TRBJ1-2, with TRBD1 matching 8 bases. The CDR3 consists of 15 residues. V was clipped by 1 base and J by 3 bases; unmatched bases: 5. Germline V lookup: CDR1 SGHKS, CDR2 YYEKEE (reference sequence). The CDR3 region has the DNA TGTGCCAGCAGCTTGAGTCAGGGGGCCGACTATGGCTACACCTTC. It translates to CASSLSQGADYGYTF.

This clone has at least ten counts. This chain uses TRBV19 with TRBJ1-1; 7 positions match TRBD1. V shed 6 bases, J shed 5 bases, and the junction held 9 bases outside the gene matches. Germline V gives CDR1 LNHDA, CDR2 SQIVND (reference sequence). The CDR3 has 14 amino acids. CDR3 nucleotide sequence: TGTGCCAGTAGCCCTCAGGGGGTTTATACTGAAGCTTTCTTT. Translation: CASSPQGVYTEAFF.

The chain couples TRBV28 to TRBJ1-2; D is ambiguous. Trimming shortened V by 5 bases and J by 4 bases, and 11 bases separated the two germline ends. Germline V CDR1 and CDR2: MDHEN, SYDVKM. CDR3 length: 13 residues. In DNA, the CDR3 is TGTGCCAGCAGTCCCCTCGGCGGCTATGGCTACACCTTC. Amino acids: CASSPLGGYGYTF.

In DNA, the CDR3 is TGTGCCAGCAGTTCAGCGGGGGAGATCACAGATACGCAGTATTTT. It specifies CASSSAGEITDTQYF. The chain has TRBV27 and TRBJ2-3, with 8 bases aligning to TRBD2. The CDR3 sequence is 15 residues long. Germline V lookup: CDR1 MNHEY, CDR2 SMNVEV (reference sequence). J gave up 2 bases and V 4 bases, and 5 bases lay outside the gene matches.